This is a list of T cell receptor beta chains from one sample in a study of Ad26.COV2.S vaccination and SARS-CoV-2 variants. The method was immunoSEQ multiplex PCR; TCRdb's version includes in-frame clones alone and lacks a portion of them. The data show around 250,000 clones, with over 75% seen just once and around 3% held by the top ten. This specimen consisted of peripheral blood, obtained in a trial of Ad26.COV2.S vaccine versus placebo. The receptor set was obtained from a person aged 18-60 years who received the Ad26.COV2.S COVID-19 vaccine or a placebo. Both conserved end residues are part of each CDR3. The D gene is left open where the match is weak. Not all rows give a size; the values are once, few, many and, for expanded clones, a class.

V: TRBV4-1
size: NA
J: TRBJ2-2
D: TRBD2
CDR3: CASSRTSGSGTGELFF
DNA: TGCGCCAGCAGCCGCACTAGCGGGAGCGGCACCGGGGAGCTGTTTTTT

V: TRBV9
size: NA
J: TRBJ2-4
D: NA
CDR3: CASSVPFPRGAKNIQYF
DNA: TGTGCCAGCAGCGTACCCTTTCCCCGGGGGGCCAAAAACATTCAGTACTTC

V: TRBV7-2
size: NA
J: TRBJ1-5
D: NA
CDR3: CASSSPGFGQPQHF
DNA: TGTGCCAGCAGTTCCCCGGGGTTTGGGCAGCCCCAGCATTTT

V: TRBV9
size: NA
J: TRBJ2-2
D: TRBD1
CDR3: CASSVEGAYTGELFF
DNA: TGTGCCAGCAGCGTAGAGGGGGCTTACACCGGGGAGCTGTTTTTT

V: TRBV7-6
size: NA
J: TRBJ2-2
D: TRBD1
CDR3: CASSLGLTGARGTGELFF
DNA: TGTGCCAGCAGCTTAGGCCTAACAGGGGCCCGGGGAACCGGGGAGCTGTTTTTT

V: TRBV14
size: NA
J: TRBJ1-2
D: NA
CDR3: CASSQVYPGPYGYTF
DNA: TGTGCCAGCAGCCAAGTGTATCCGGGGCCCTATGGCTACACCTTC

V: TRBV6-1
size: once
J: TRBJ1-2
D: NA
CDR3: CASSDSGTFYGYTF
DNA: TGTGCCAGCAGTGATAGCGGCACCTTCTATGGCTACACCTTC

V: TRBV18
size: NA
J: TRBJ2-7
D: NA
CDR3: CASSPRGYEQYF
DNA: TGTGCCAGCTCACCTAGAGGCTACGAGCAGTACTTC

V: TRBV5-4
size: NA
J: TRBJ2-2
D: NA
CDR3: CASRSYGNTGELFF
DNA: TGTGCCAGCAGAAGTTACGGGAACACCGGGGAGCTGTTTTTT

V: TRBV5-6
size: NA
J: TRBJ2-5
D: NA
CDR3: CASSFPGEPRETQYF
DNA: TGTGCCAGCAGCTTCCCGGGAGAGCCCAGGGAGACCCAGTACTTC

V: TRBV10-2
size: NA
J: TRBJ2-3
D: NA
CDR3: CASSDPTLKGRDTDTQYF
DNA: TGCGCCAGCAGTGACCCAACACTCAAGGGCAGGGATACAGATACGCAGTATTTT

V: TRBV5-1
size: NA
J: TRBJ2-6
D: NA
CDR3: CASSLEGGAFSGANVLTF
DNA: TGCGCCAGCAGCTTGGAAGGGGGGGCCTTCTCTGGGGCCAACGTCCTGACTTTC

V: TRBV5-8
size: NA
J: TRBJ1-1
D: NA
CDR3: CASSFLVGQTEAFF
DNA: TGTGCCAGCAGCTTCCTCGTCGGACAAACTGAAGCTTTCTTT

V: TRBV14
size: NA
J: TRBJ2-3
D: NA
CDR3: CASSFVETDTQYF
DNA: TGTGCCAGCAGCTTCGTCGAGACAGATACGCAGTATTTT

V: TRBV3-1/TRBV3-2
size: NA
J: TRBJ2-1
D: TRBD1
CDR3: CASSRRQGINNEQFF
DNA: TGTGCCAGCAGCCGACGACAGGGGATCAACAATGAGCAGTTCTTC